This T cell receptor beta chain was captured in a study of blood T cell repertoires in COVID-19. Study at large: The samples span acute and convalescent COVID-19 from the United States, Italy and Spain. From T cells, B-cell-depleted T cells, or PBMCs came the material, which was cDNA or gDNA.

Authors' methods: Reference gene primer amplification in the assay estimated nucleated cell counts. Clones were sequenced by immunoSEQ multiplex PCR, and TCRdb holds only the in-frame ones, with some missing. The D gene and trimming were derived from the DNA, and the V and J assignments and clone size from that table. The sample contains approximately 200,000 clones, 85% to 90% of which appear only once. The CDR3 runs 20 residues. Germline V gene sequence: CDR1 MGHRA, CDR2 YSYEKL. After removal of 4 bases from V and 7 bases from J, the junction contained 22 bases not matched to a gene. The J gene is TRBJ2-1, the V gene TRBV4-1, with 10 nucleotides matching TRBD1. This TCR was recovered from a woman aged 45-59 years with acute or convalescent COVID-19. Material: peripheral blood. In nucleotides, the CDR3 is TGCGCCAGCAGCCCCCCCTGGGCCTTACGGGACAGGGGATTGAGGAATGAGCAGTTCTTC. It codes for CASSPPWALRDRGLRNEQFF.